Following are 7 T cell receptor beta chains from one sample sequenced in a study of regulatory T cells in long-lasting Graves disease. The time point is: persistent/refractory GD, antithyroid drugs over 5 years with positive TRAb. PBMC-derived RNA was used for the TCR library. Construction of the TCR beta libraries employed iRepertoire HTBI primers in conjunction with Arm-PCR of CDR3 regions. MiXCR, applied by TCRdb to the multiplex PCR reads, yields one record per CDR3 protein. Counted here are 450,000 or so distinct CDR3 sequences, about 22% occurring once; the ten biggest clones make up around 14%. The sample here was peripheral blood mononuclear cells (PBMCs), taken when the disease was refractory, from a patient treated with antithyroid drugs. These receptors all come from a female donor with Graves disease.

The J gene is TRBJ2-5, the V gene TRBV19; 8 nucleotides match TRBD2. The CDR3 covers 13 residues. Germline V gene lookup returns CDR1 LNHDA and CDR2 SQIVND (reference sequence). J lost 5 bases, V lost 4 bases, and 3 bases had no gene match. The CDR3 coding sequence is TGTGCCAGTAGTAAGACTAGCGAGGAGACCCAGTACTTC. Protein sequence: CASSKTSEETQYF. The full variable domain, rest sourced from reference TRBV19 and TRBJ2-5, is DGGITQSPKYLFRKEGQNVTLSCEQNLNHDAMYWYRQDPGQGLRLIYYSQIVNDFQKGDIAEGYSVSREKKESFPLTVTSAQKNPTAFYLCASSKTSEETQYFGPGTRLLVL.

J is TRBJ2-1 and V is TRBV7-2, with a weak D call TRBD1 (5 bases). The CDR3 contains 16 residues. The V and J ends lost 1 base and 3 bases respectively, with 13 bases between them. Germline CDR1 reads SGHTA; CDR2 reads FQGNSA. This chain's CDR3 is CASSLVPRASYNEQFF. Written as DNA, the CDR3 is TGTGCCAGCAGCTTAGTCCCCAGGGCAAGCTACAATGAGCAGTTCTTC.

This clonotype appeared a few times. This CDR3 reads CASTTGGKGYEQYF. The CDR3 nucleotides read TGTGCCAGCACCACTGGGGGGAAGGGCTACGAGCAGTACTTC. The chain couples TRBV25-1 to TRBJ2-7; possible D gene TRBD2, 6 bases. The V end was cut by 7 bases, the J end by 3 bases, with 16 bases between. Per germline, CDR1 MGHDK and CDR2 SYGVNS. The CDR3 has 14 residues.

The chain recombines TRBV5-8 with TRBJ2-1; D is uncertain. The germline gives CDR1 SGHTS, CDR2 YDEGEE. CDR3 length equals 12 residues. The CDR3 spells CGAARAWVEQFF. CDR3 coding DNA: TGTGGGGCGGCTAGGGCTTGGGTGGAGCAGTTCTTC. Full variable domain (rest looked up from reference TRBV5-8 and TRBJ2-1): EAGVTQSPTHLIKTRGQQATLRCSPISGHTSVYWYQQALGLGLQFLLWYDEGEERNRGNFPPRFSGRQFPNYSSELNVNALELEDSALYLCGAARAWVEQFFGPGTRLTVL.

This clonotype was counted at least ten times. The CDR3 nucleotides read TGTGCCAGCAGCTTAGTTTCGGGAGGTGGCTATGGCTACACCTTC. Amino acids: CASSLVSGGGYGYTF. This chain connects TRBV7-9 to TRBJ1-2; the D is unclear. There are 15 residues in the CDR3. Trimming cost V 1 base and J 4 bases, with 13 bases left between them. CDR1 and CDR2 (germline): SEHNR, FQNEAQ (reference sequence).

This clonotype was counted ten times or more. The chain uses TRBV12-3 or TRBV12-4 and TRBJ2-2, with 9 bases identical to TRBD1. The CDR3 covers 15 residues. V gave up 5 bases and J gave up 7 bases; unmatched junction bases: 8. The CDR3 sequence: CASSGTGYGFGELFF. The CDR3 DNA follows: TGTGCCAGCAGTGGGACAGGGTATGGGTTCGGGGAGCTGTTTTTT.

This rearrangement joins TRBV6-5 to TRBJ1-1; unclear D gene. V lost 3 bases and J 0 bases, leaving 8 bases between the germline ends. Germline-derived CDR1 and CDR2 are MNHEY and SVGAGI. The CDR3 totals 14 residues. CDR3 sequence (DNA): TGTGCCAGCAGTTATTCGGGAATGAACACTGAAGCTTTCTTT. It encodes CASSYSGMNTEAFF.